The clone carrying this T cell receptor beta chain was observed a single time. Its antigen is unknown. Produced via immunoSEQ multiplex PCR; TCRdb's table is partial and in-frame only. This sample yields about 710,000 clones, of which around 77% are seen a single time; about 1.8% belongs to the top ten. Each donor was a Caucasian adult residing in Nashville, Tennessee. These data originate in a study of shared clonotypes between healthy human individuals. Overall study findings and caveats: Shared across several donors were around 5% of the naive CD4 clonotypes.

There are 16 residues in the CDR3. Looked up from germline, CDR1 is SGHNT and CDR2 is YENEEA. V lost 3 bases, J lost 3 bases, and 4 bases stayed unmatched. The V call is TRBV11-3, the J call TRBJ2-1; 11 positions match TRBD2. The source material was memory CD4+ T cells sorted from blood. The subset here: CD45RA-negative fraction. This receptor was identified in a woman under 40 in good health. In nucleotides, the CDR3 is TGTGCCAGCAGCTTGGATAGCGGGAGGGTCTACAATGAGCAGTTCTTC. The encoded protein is CASSLDSGRVYNEQFF.